Below, one TCR beta chain is given with its context. V lost 8 bases to trimming and J lost 2 bases; unmatched junction nucleotides: 3. CDR3 size: 13 residues. Germline V gene sequence: CDR1 MNHEY, CDR2 SVGAGI. Only in-frame clones appear in the TCRdb table, and some are missing; sequencing was by immunoSEQ multiplex PCR. The data contain more than 250,000 clones, over 75% of them singletons. The data belong to a study of blood T cell repertoires in COVID-19. The source material was peripheral blood. The sequence was obtained from a middle-aged man with active or convalescent COVID-19. The rearrangement joins TRBV6-5 to TRBJ2-3; TRBD2 matches at 8 bases. The CDR3 DNA is TGTGCCAGCTTAGCGGGGAACACAGATACGCAGTATTTT. Translated, it gives CASLAGNTDTQYF.